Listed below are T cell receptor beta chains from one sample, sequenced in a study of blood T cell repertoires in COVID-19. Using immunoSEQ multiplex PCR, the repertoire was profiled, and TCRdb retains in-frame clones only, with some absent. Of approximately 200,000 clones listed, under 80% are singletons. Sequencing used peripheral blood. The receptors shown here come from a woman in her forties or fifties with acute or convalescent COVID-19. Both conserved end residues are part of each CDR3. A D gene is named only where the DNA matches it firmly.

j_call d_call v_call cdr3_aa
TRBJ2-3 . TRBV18 CASTKTPMGHTDTQYF
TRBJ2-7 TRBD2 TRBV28 CASSPRLAGKGEQYF
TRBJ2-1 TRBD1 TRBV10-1 CASMTGTGANEQFF
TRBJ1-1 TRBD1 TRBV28 CAGGDSPHTEAFF
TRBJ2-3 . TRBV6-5 CASRKEGIRTDTQYF
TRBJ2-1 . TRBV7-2 CASSLALATPYNEQFF
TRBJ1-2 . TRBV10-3 CAIRADTRYYTF
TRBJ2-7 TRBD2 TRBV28 CASSLAGGPSYEQYF
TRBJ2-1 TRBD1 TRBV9 CASSYGTAVDEQFF
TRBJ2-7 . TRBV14 CASSQGAVSSYEQYF
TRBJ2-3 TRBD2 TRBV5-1 CASARTSGPTGDTQYF
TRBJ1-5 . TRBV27 CASSFRGRQPQHF
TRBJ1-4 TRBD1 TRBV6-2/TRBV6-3 CASSPTGGAGEKLFF
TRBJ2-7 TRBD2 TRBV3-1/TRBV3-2 CASSQATSGRGGFEQYF
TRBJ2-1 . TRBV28 CASSHPSQGPGNEQFF
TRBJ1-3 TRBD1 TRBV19 CASSNPGQRRNTIYF
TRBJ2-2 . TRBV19 CASSLRGRGTGELFF
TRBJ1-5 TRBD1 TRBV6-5 CASRRDRAPGEAQHF
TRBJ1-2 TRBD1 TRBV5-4 CASSLEGYRGQGYGYTF
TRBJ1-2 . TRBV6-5 CASSTQGPLNYGYTF
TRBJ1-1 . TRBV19 CASSMREVGAEAFF
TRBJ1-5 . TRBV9 CASSVLASDQPQHF
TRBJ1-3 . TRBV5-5 CASSSFLSSGNTIYF
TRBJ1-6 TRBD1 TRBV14 CASSRTGTGLNSPLHF
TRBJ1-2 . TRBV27 CASSLRWSRGNYGYTF